These 21 T cell receptor beta chains originate from one sample sequenced in a study of graft-versus-host responses after intestinal transplantation. The assay was immunoSEQ multiplex PCR, and TCRdb's table has in-frame clones only and misses some. The sample includes around 39,000 clones, roughly 91% of them seen just once. Sample: PBMCs, taken around 270 days after transplant. These receptors all stem from a human patient who received an intestinal transplant, so some T cells may come from the graft donor.

The V gene is TRBV5-6, the J gene TRBJ1-3; D remains unclear. This CDR3 comprises 16 residues. Between the trimmed V and J ends, which lost 0 bases and 0 bases, there was a span of 10 bases. Germline CDR1 is SGHDT and CDR2 is YYEEEE. The CDR3 sequence: CASSLGFQYSGNTIYF. As DNA, the CDR3 is TGTGCCAGCAGCTTGGGGTTCCAATACTCTGGAAACACCATATATTTT.

In nucleotides, the CDR3 is TGTGCCAGCAGCGGCGGACTAAACACCGGGGAGCTGTTTTTT. It translates to CASSGGLNTGELFF. This chain joins TRBV9 and TRBJ2-2; a possible D gene is TRBD2 (6 bases). From germline, CDR1 is SGDLS and CDR2 YYNGEE. This CDR3 comprises 14 residues. Trimming stripped 3 bases from V and 2 bases from J, with 8 bases between.

This chain uses TRBV4-1 with TRBJ2-5; D remains unclear. Between the trimmed V and J ends, which lost 0 bases and 5 bases, there was a span of 16 bases. The CDR3 loop spans 16 amino acids. The germline V gene encodes CDR1 MGHRA and CDR2 YSYEKL. In DNA form, the CDR3 reads TGCGCCAGCAGCCAAGATCTTTTGAGGCGTGGGGAGACCCAGTACTTC. As protein: CASSQDLLRRGETQYF.

The gene calls are TRBV4-1 and TRBJ2-1; D is unclear. V was clipped by 2 bases and J by 7 bases, with 3 bases between them. The CDR3 is made up of 11 amino acids. CDR1 and CDR2 from the germline V gene are MGHRA and YSYEKL. The CDR3 sequence: CASSQLNEQFF. The CDR3, as DNA: TGCGCCAGCAGCCAATTAAATGAGCAGTTCTTC.

The rearrangement joins TRBV18 to TRBJ1-5; a possible D gene is TRBD1 (6 bases). The CDR3 sequence is 15 residues long. Germline CDR1 and CDR2: KGHSH and LQKENI. The V and J ends lost 2 bases and 4 bases respectively, with 12 bases between them. CDR3 sequence: CASSPRQDPNQPQHF. CDR3 coding DNA: TGTGCCAGCTCACCAAGACAGGACCCTAATCAGCCCCAGCATTTT.

CDR3 residues: CASSQAGGPTGELFF. CDR3 DNA: TGTGCCAGCAGCCAAGCGGGGGGGCCCACCGGGGAGCTGTTTTTT. This chain links TRBV4-2 with TRBJ2-2, with 8 positions matching TRBD2. The CDR3 is 15 residues long. CDR1 is LGHNA and CDR2 is YNFKEQ in the germline V gene. J lost 4 bases, V lost 1 base, and 2 bases had no gene match.

V usage is TRBV7-8 and J usage is TRBJ2-6; D is ambiguous. The CDR3 consists of 19 residues. In germline, CDR1 is SGHVS, CDR2 FQNEAQ. Trimming pared 6 bases from V and 2 bases from J, leaving 23 bases between. CDR3 amino acids: CASSYPQDGHLTGANVLTF. DNA for the CDR3: TGTGCCAGCAGTTATCCCCAGGACGGCCATCTAACTGGGGCCAACGTCCTGACTTTC.

The chain combines TRBV4-1 with TRBJ2-2; D perhaps matches TRBD2 (5 bases). The CDR3 sequence is 15 residues long. The V gene's germline CDR1 is MGHRA and CDR2 YSYEKL. V was pared by 1 base and J by 4 bases, with 10 bases between. The CDR3 bases are TGCGCCAGCAGCCAAGCCGGTCGGGGCACCGGGGAGCTGTTTTTT. Translated: CASSQAGRGTGELFF.

The rearrangement uses TRBV7-2 and TRBJ2-7; D might be TRBD1 or TRBD2, each matching 5 bases. CDR1 SGHTA and CDR2 FQGNSA come from the germline V gene. The CDR3 totals 14 residues. The V and J ends lost 3 bases and 2 bases respectively, with 11 bases between them. Written as DNA, the CDR3 is TGTGCCAGCAGCTTCTCCGGGACGCCCTACGAGCAGTACTTC. Protein: CASSFSGTPYEQYF.

The V gene is TRBV29-1, the J gene TRBJ2-1; 7 bases map to TRBD2. V was pared by 4 bases and J by 9 bases, with 9 bases of the junction left unmatched. The CDR3 has 13 residues. Per germline, CDR1 SQVTM and CDR2 ANQGSEA. This CDR3 reads CSVAAGRGLEQFF. CDR3 bases: TGCAGCGTTGCCGCTGGGAGGGGTCTTGAGCAGTTCTTC.

In its sample, this clone is medium-sized. The genes are TRBV29-1 and TRBJ2-7, with TRBD2 as a possible D gene (6 bases). From germline, CDR1 is SQVTM and CDR2 ANQGSEA. Trimming pared 5 bases from V and 0 bases from J, leaving 14 bases between. The length of the CDR3 is 14 residues. CDR3 DNA sequence: TGCAGCGTTCTAACGGCGGGGAGCTCCTACGAGCAGTACTTC. Its translation: CSVLTAGSSYEQYF.

This clone was observed once. The chain couples TRBV30 to TRBJ2-7, with 12 nucleotides matching TRBD2. V dropped 2 bases and J dropped 7; count of bases not matched to a gene: 9. Germline V lookup: CDR1 GTSNPN, CDR2 SVGIG (reference sequence). The CDR3 has 15 amino acids. CDR3 in DNA: TGTGCCTGGAGTCCCCTAGCGGGGGGGCTAGGGGAGCAGTACTTC. Amino acids: CAWSPLAGGLGEQYF.

This chain connects TRBV4-1 to TRBJ2-7, with TRBD1 matching 9 bases. V shed 4 bases, J shed 2 bases, and the junction held 3 bases outside the gene matches. Germline lookup yields CDR1 MGHRA and CDR2 YSYEKL. The CDR3 sequence is 14 residues long. The CDR3 DNA reads as TGCGCCAGCAGCCTGGGACAGGGCACCTACGAGCAGTACTTC. Amino acids: CASSLGQGTYEQYF.

The chain links TRBV2 to TRBJ2-7; D is ambiguous. V was cut by 3 bases and J by 4 bases, with 7 bases left in between. The CDR3 is 12 residues long. Germline-derived CDR1 and CDR2 are SNHLY and FYNNEI. Here the CDR3 reads CASSDWGYEQYF. The CDR3 DNA follows: TGTGCCAGCAGTGATTGGGGATACGAGCAGTACTTC. Based on the CDR3 plus reference TRBV2 and TRBJ2-7, the full variable domain is EPEVTQTPSHQVTQMGQEVILRCVPISNHLYFYWYRQILGQKVEFLVSFYNNEISEKSEIFDDQFSVERPDGSNFTLKIRSTKLEDSAMYFCASSDWGYEQYFGPGTRLTVT.

V gene TRBV4-2 combines with J gene TRBJ2-7; possible D gene TRBD1, 5 bases. Germline CDR1 LGHNA, CDR2 YNFKEQ. This CDR3 spans 13 amino acids. Trimming removed 4 bases from V and 0 bases from J, with 7 bases in between. The CDR3 DNA is TGTGCCAGCAGCCCGGACATCTCCTACGAGCAGTACTTC. It yields the protein CASSPDISYEQYF.

This chain connects TRBV7-2 to TRBJ2-2; no definite D call. Germline V gives CDR1 SGHTA, CDR2 FQGNSA. Trimming removed 1 base at V and 3 bases at J, with 6 bases between. The CDR3 is made up of 14 amino acids. The CDR3, as DNA: TGTGCCAGCAGCTTAGTAATCTACACCGGGGAGCTGTTTTTT. Amino acids: CASSLVIYTGELFF.

This clone was counted only a few times. The J gene is TRBJ2-2, the V gene TRBV11-3, with 7 nucleotides matching TRBD1. Germline V gene data show CDR1 as SGHNT and CDR2 as YENEEA. The CDR3 spans 14 residues. Trimming at V came to 2 bases and at J to 7 bases, leaving 4 bases not matched to a gene. The DNA of the CDR3 is TGTGCCAGCAGCTTAAGGGGGCGTAACGGGGAGCTGTTTTTT. It translates to CASSLRGRNGELFF.

The V call is TRBV10-1, the J call TRBJ1-5; TRBD1 is a possible D gene (5 bases). The CDR3 has 14 amino acids. Germline values: CDR1 WNHNN, CDR2 SYGVQD (reference sequence). With 6 bases removed from V and 5 bases from J, the gap between germline ends came to 14 bases. CDR3: CASSYGGADQPQHF. CDR3 coding DNA: TGCGCCAGCAGCTACGGAGGGGCCGATCAGCCCCAGCATTTT.

Concerning this clone: The sample contains more than one DNA sequence encoding this CDR3. This sequence joins TRBV5-1 and TRBJ2-5; the D call may be TRBD1 or TRBD2 (7 bases each). From germline, CDR1 is SGHRS and CDR2 YFSETQ. Trimming removed 7 bases from V and 1 base from J, with 20 bases in between. The CDR3 is made up of 16 amino acids. CDR3 sequence: CASQNLQGGVQETQYF. CDR3 in DNA: TGCGCCAGCCAAAATCTCCAGGGGGGGGTCCAAGAGACCCAGTACTTC. Based on the CDR3 plus reference TRBV5-1 and TRBJ2-5, the full variable domain is KAGVTQTPRYLIKTRGQQVTLSCSPISGHRSVSWYQQTPGQGLQFLFEYFSETQRNKGNFPGRFSGRQFSNSRSEMNVSTLELGDSALYLCASQNLQGGVQETQYFGPGTRLLVL.

The CDR3 region has the DNA TGTGCCAGCAGCCCCAGGGGGGAAACTGAAGCTTTCTTT. Amino acid sequence: CASSPRGETEAFF. The V and J genes are TRBV11-2 and TRBJ1-1; 7 bases are a match to TRBD1. The CDR3 loop spans 13 amino acids. Losses at the gene ends were 5 bases for V and 5 bases for J; bases not matched to a gene: 5. The germline V gene has CDR1 SGHAT and CDR2 FQNNGV.

The chain joins TRBV4-3 to TRBJ1-3, with 7 positions matching TRBD1. The CDR3 sequence is 16 residues long. V lost 3 bases to trimming and J lost 4 bases; unmatched junction nucleotides: 9. The germline gives CDR1 LGHNA, CDR2 YSLEER. CDR3 region: CASSHFRGFYGNTIYF. CDR3 nucleotides: TGCGCCAGCAGCCACTTCAGGGGGTTCTACGGAAACACCATATATTTT.